This TCR beta chain derives from a study of cytomegalovirus exposure and HLA in healthy donors. Study details: Clustering assigned 81% of the approximately 400 genotyped donors to the Caucasian-associated ancestry cluster.

Study-wide results and caveats: Most of the TCR beta V segments (in an earlier analysis) were productive either about 87% or about 30% of the time. In a later analysis, a missense DCLRE1C variant was linked to TCR beta V- and J-gene trimming.

A note on this clone: Its cognate antigen is unknown.

The PCR was carried out with 60 Vbeta primers and 13 Jbeta primers. TCRdb keeps only in-frame clones here, not all; method: immunoSEQ multiplex PCR. The data contain 57,000 or so clones, 70% to 80% of them singletons. Unmatched junction bases numbered 8, after V lost 5 bases and J lost 5 bases. The CDR3 covers 15 residues. Germline loops: CDR1 SGHAT, CDR2 FQDESV (reference sequence). Specimen: PBMCs. The chain links TRBV11-1 to TRBJ2-5, with 10 bases aligning to TRBD1. This clonotype was sampled from a woman in her fifties or sixties in good health and CMV-seropositive. CDR3 nucleotide sequence: TGTGCCAGCAGCCCCGGGACAGGGGATATTGAGACCCAGTACTTC. Its translation is CASSPGTGDIETQYF.